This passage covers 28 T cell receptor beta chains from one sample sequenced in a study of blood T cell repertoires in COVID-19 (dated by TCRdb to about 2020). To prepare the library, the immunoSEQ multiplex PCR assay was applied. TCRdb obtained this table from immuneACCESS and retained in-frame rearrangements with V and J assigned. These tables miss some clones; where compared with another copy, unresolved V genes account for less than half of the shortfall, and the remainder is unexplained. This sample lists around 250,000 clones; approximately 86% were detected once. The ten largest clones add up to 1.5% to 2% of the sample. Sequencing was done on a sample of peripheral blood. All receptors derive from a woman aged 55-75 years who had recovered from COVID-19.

CDR3 in amino acids: CASSLGTPDNSPLHF. The CDR3 nucleotides read TGTGCCAGCAGTTTGGGGACACCAGATAATTCACCCCTCCACTTT. The chain recombines TRBV6-6 with TRBJ1-6, with TRBD1 as a possible D gene (6 bases). The CDR3 loop spans 15 amino acids. V was trimmed by 4 bases and J by 5 bases, leaving 12 bases between them. Germline V lookup: CDR1 MNHNY, CDR2 SVGAGI (reference sequence).

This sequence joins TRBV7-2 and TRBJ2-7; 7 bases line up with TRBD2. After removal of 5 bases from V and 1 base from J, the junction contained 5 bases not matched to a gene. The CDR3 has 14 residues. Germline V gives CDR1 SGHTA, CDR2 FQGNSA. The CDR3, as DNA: TGTGCCAGCAGCCCCGAACTAGCGTCCTACGAGCAGTACTTC. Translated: CASSPELASYEQYF.

CDR3 in amino acids: CASSQESRVQGANYGYTF. The CDR3 nucleotides are TGTGCCAGCAGCCAAGAGAGTCGGGTACAGGGGGCCAACTATGGCTACACCTTC. The rearrangement joins TRBV3-1 (or the pseudogene TRBV3-2) to TRBJ1-2; 9 bases fit TRBD1. The CDR3 is 18 amino acids. Germline CDR1 LGHDT, CDR2 YNNKEL (reference sequence). V lost 0 bases and J lost 2; bases outside the gene matches: 10.

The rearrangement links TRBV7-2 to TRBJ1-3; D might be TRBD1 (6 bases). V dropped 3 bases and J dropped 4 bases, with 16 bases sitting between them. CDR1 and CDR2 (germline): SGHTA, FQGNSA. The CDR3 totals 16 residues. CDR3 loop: CASSLRPAGDGNTIYF. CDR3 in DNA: TGTGCCAGCAGCTTGAGGCCTGCAGGGGACGGAAACACCATATATTTT. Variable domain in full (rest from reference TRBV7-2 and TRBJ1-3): GAGVSQSPSNKVTEKGKDVELRCDPISGHTALYWYRQSLGQGLEFLIYFQGNSAPDKSGLPSDRFSAERTGGSVSTLTIQRTQQEDSAVYLCASSLRPAGDGNTIYFGEGSWLTVV.

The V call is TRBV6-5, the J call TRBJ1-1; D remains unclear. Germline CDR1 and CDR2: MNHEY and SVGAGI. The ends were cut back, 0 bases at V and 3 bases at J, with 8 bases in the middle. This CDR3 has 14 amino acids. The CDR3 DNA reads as TGTGCCAGCAGTTACTCGCGCACGGACACTGAAGCTTTCTTT. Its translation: CASSYSRTDTEAFF.

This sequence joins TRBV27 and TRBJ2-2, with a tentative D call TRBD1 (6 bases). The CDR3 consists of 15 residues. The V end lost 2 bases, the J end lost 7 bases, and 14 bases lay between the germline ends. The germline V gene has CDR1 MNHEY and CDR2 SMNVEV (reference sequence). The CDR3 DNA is TGTGCCAGCAGTTTAGACAGGCCCAACGGCGGGGAGCTGTTTTTT. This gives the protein CASSLDRPNGGELFF.

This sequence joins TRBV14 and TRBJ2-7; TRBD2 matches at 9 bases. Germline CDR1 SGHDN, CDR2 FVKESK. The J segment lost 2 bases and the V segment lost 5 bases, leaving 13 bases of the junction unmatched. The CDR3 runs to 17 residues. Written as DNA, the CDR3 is TGTGCCAGCAGCACCCGAAGAGTAGCGGGGGAGACCTACGAGCAGTACTTC. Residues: CASSTRRVAGETYEQYF.

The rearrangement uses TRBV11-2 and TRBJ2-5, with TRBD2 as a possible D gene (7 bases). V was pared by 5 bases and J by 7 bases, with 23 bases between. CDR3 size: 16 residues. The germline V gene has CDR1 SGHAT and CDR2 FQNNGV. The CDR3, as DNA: TGTGCCAGCAGCCGCTTAAGGACGGGGGGCCACGGGACCCAGTACTTC. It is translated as CASSRLRTGGHGTQYF.

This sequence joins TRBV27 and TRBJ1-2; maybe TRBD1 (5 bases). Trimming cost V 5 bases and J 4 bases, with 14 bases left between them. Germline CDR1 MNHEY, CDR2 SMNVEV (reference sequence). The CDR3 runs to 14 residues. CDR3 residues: CASSQLTGRYGYTF. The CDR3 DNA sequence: TGTGCCAGCAGTCAACTAACAGGACGCTATGGCTACACCTTC.

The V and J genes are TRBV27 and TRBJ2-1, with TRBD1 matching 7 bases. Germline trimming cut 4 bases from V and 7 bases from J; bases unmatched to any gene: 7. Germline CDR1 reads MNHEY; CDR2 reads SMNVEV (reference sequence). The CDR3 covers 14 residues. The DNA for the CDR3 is TGTGCCAGCAGTTCATACAGGGGTGGGAATGAGCAGTTCTTC. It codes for CASSSYRGGNEQFF.

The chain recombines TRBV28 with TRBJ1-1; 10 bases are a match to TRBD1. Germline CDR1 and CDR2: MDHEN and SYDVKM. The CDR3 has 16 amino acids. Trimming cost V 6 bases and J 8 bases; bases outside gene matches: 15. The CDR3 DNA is TGTGCCAGCAGACCCCCGGGACAGGGGTTAATCTCGGAAGCTTTCTTT. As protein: CASRPPGQGLISEAFF.

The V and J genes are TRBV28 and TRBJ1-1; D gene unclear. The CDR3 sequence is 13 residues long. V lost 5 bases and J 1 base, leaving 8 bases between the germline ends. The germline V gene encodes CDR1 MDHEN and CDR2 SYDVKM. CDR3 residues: CASSAGWNTEAFF. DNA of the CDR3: TGTGCCAGCAGTGCAGGATGGAACACTGAAGCTTTCTTT.

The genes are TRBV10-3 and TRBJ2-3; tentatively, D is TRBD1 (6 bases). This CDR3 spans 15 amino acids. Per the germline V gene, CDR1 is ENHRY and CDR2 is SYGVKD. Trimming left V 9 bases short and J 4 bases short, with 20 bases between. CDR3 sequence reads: CAIASRTERSDTQYF. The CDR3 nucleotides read TGTGCCATAGCCTCCAGGACAGAAAGGTCAGATACGCAGTATTTT.

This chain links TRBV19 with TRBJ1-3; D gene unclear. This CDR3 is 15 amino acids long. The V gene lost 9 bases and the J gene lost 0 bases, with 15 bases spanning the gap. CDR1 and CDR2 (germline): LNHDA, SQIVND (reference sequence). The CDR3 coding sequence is TGTGCCAGCAACTCCCCGAGCGTCTCTGGAAACACCATATATTTT. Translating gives CASNSPSVSGNTIYF.

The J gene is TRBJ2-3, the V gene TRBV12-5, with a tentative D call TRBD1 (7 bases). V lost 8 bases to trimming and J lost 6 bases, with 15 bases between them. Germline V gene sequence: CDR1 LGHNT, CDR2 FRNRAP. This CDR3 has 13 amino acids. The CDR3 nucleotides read TGTGCTAGTTCGAACTCAGGGGGGGATACGCAGTATTTT. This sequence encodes CASSNSGGDTQYF. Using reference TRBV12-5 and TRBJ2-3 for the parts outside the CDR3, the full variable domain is DARVTQTPRHKVTEMGQEVTMRCQPILGHNTVFWYRQTMMQGLELLAYFRNRAPLDDSGMPKDRFSAEMPDATLATLKIQPSEPRDSAVYFCASSNSGGDTQYFGPGTRLTVL.

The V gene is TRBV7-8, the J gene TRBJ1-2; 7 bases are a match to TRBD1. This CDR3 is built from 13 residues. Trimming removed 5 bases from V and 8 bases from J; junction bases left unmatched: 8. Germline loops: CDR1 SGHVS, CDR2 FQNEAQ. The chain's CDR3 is CASSRDRVGGYTF. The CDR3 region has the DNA TGTGCCAGCAGCCGAGACAGGGTTGGCGGCTACACCTTC.

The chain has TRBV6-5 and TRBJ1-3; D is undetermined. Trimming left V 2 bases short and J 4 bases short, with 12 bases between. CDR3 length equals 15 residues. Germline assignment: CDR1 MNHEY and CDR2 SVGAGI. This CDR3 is CASSYGSGPGNTIYF. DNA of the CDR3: TGTGCCAGCAGTTACGGTTCGGGTCCAGGAAACACCATATATTTT.

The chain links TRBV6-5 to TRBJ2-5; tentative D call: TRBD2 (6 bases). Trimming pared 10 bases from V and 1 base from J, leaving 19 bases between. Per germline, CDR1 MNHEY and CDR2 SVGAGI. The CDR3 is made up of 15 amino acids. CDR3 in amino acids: CATSLGSRGQETQYF. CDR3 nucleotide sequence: TGTGCCACCTCCCTCGGGAGTCGGGGCCAAGAGACCCAGTACTTC.

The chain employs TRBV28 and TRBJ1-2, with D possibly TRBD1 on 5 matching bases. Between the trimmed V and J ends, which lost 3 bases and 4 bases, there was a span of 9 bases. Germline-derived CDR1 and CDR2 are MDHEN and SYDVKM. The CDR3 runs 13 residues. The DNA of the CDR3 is TGTGCCAGCAGTTTTGGGGCAGGCTATGGCTACACCTTC. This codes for CASSFGAGYGYTF.

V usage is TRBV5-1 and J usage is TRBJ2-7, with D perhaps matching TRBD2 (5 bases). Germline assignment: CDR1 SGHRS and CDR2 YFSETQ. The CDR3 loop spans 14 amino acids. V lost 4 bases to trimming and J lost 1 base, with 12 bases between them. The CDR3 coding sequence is TGCGCCAGCAGCCTGGCCGGGGATTCCTACGAGCAGTACTTC. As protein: CASSLAGDSYEQYF.

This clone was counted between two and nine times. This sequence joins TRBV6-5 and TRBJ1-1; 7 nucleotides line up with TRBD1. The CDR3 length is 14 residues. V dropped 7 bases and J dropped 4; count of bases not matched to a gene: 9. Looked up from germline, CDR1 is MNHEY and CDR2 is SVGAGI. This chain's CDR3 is CASILDRVGTEAFF. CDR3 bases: TGTGCCAGCATCCTAGACAGGGTGGGCACTGAAGCTTTCTTT.

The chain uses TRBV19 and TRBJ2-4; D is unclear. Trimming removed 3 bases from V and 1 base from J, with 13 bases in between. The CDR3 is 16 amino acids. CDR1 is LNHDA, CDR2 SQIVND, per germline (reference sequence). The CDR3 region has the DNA TGTGCCAGTAGTATCACAGATCGTGGGGCCAAAAACATTCAGTACTTC. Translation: CASSITDRGAKNIQYF.

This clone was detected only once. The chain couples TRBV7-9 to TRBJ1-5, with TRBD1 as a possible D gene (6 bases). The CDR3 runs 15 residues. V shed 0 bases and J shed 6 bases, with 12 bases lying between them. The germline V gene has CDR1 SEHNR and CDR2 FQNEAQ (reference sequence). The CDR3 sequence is CASSLAGGTGQPQHF. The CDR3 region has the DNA TGTGCCAGCAGCTTAGCTGGGGGCACAGGTCAGCCCCAGCATTTT.

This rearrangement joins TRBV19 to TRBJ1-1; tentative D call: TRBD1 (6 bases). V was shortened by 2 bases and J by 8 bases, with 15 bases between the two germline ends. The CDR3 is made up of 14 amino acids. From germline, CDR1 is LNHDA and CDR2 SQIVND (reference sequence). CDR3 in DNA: TGTGCCAGTAGTATATCCTGGGACACTCGAGAAGCTTTCTTT. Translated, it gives CASSISWDTREAFF. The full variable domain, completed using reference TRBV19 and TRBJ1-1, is DGGITQSPKYLFRKEGQNVTLSCEQNLNHDAMYWYRQDPGQGLRLIYYSQIVNDFQKGDIAEGYSVSREKKESFPLTVTSAQKNPTAFYLCASSISWDTREAFFGQGTRLTVV.

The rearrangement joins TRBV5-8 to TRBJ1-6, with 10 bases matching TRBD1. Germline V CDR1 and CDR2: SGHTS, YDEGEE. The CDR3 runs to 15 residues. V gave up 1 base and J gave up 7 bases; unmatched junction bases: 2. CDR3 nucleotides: TGTGCCAGCAGCTTGTTGGGACAGGGGAATTCACCCCTCCACTTT. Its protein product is CASSLLGQGNSPLHF.

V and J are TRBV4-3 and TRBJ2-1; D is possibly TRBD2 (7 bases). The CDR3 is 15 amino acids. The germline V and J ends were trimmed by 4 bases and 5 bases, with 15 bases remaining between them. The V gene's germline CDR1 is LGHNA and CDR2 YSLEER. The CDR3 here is CASSLSRGAHNEQFF. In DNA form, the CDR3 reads TGCGCCAGCAGCCTAAGTCGGGGGGCGCACAATGAGCAGTTCTTC.

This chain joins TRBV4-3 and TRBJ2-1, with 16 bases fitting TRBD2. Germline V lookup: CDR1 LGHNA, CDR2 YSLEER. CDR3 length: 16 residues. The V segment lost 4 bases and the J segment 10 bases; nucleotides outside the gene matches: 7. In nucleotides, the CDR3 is TGCGCCAGCAGCCCGGGACTAGCGGGGGGGCCTTGGGAGCAGTTCTTC. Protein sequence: CASSPGLAGGPWEQFF.

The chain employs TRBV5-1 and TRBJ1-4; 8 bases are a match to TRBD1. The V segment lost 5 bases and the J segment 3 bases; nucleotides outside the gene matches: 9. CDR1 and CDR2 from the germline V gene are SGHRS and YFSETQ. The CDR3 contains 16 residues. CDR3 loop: CASRPQTGGSNEKLFF. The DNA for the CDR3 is TGCGCCAGCAGACCCCAAACAGGGGGATCTAATGAAAAACTGTTTTTT. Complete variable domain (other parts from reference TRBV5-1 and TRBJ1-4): KAGVTQTPRYLIKTRGQQVTLSCSPISGHRSVSWYQQTPGQGLQFLFEYFSETQRNKGNFPGRFSGRQFSNSRSEMNVSTLELGDSALYLCASRPQTGGSNEKLFFGSGTQLSVL.